This T cell receptor beta chain was captured by sequencing in a study of T cell responses to AZD1222 COVID-19 vaccine (dated by TCRdb to about 2021). Some background on the complete study: AZD1222 recipients given second doses at about 4 weeks or at about 12 weeks were pooled, since spike-specific TCR depth and breadth were not found to differ between the two schedules. A total of just over 230 trial participants underwent TCR sequencing, of whom 207 had received two doses of AZD1222 and 26 had received two doses of the MenACWY control vaccine. Trial participants were enrolled by age into subgroups of 18-55, 56-69 and 70-plus years, and around 150, 28 and 57 TCR-sequenced participants, respectively, were included in these subgroups. Overall study results and their limits: In the small 56-69-year group, the increase in depth fell short of significance, most likely because of low power. Participants were mostly white British, with more females than males. The authors suggested clonal diversity may have been underestimated. Conclusions about previously exposed vaccinees are limited, since just a handful of AZD1222 recipients were seropositive for SARS-CoV-2 at baseline. Nearly half of unique spike-specific TCRs reportedly recognized epitopes outside regions mutated in the B.1.351 and B.1.1.7 variants. After two AZD1222 doses, spike-specific TCR breadth and depth were significantly higher than at day 0 and than in MenACWY recipients. Because no day 14 peak-response samples were available, the repertoires could be characterized only after the peak T cell response. CD4 TCRs associated with the vaccine covered the entire spike protein, and the dominant responses were in regions 160-218 and 743-854.

The CDR3, from cysteine to phenylalanine, totals 13 residues. Left in the record is the CDR3 DNA by itself, 39 bases read in frame from the first base. Relative to germline, V is 6 bases shorter and J is 6 bases shorter, with 15 bases between their ends. As encoded in the germline V gene, CDR1 is SQVTM while CDR2 is ANQGSEA. What the time point label conveys for this sample: baseline before first vaccination. Vaccinee samples were obtained from the UK trials COV001 and COV002, which included a single-blind randomized controlled phase 2/3 trial of AZD1222 (ChAdOx1 nCoV-19) in healthy adults. For TCRbeta chain sequencing, PBMC samples from trial participants were taken at day 0 and at day 28 after the second dose. The CDR3 regions of human TCRbeta chains were analyzed by immunosequencing. The study's processing was this. TCRs in the repertoires were matched against a reference library of SARS-CoV-2-specific TCRs that had been generated with the MIRA antigen-specificity platform. Breadth meant the fraction of unique TCRs that were SARS-CoV-2-associated, whereas depth meant the fraction of total T cells that were SARS-CoV-2-associated. Each spike-specific TCR was assigned to its reactive spike region and to a CD4 or CD8 class using the MIRA data. Log10-transformed breadth and depth values were compared by one-way ANOVA with Sidak's multiple comparisons tests. TCRdb re-hosts the immuneACCESS table, in-frame sequences only. Its copies lack some clones; in the studies checked, an unresolved V gene accounts for under half of them, and the cause for the rest is not known. For V, J and clone size, that table is used; D and trimming come from the DNA. Present in this sample are about 130,000 clones, 89% of which were seen just once. The top ten constitute roughly 6% of the sample.

With respect to this clone: The antigen this receptor binds is unknown. There are no base qualities to consult, and no much larger clone falls within one base.

The receptor comes from an adult in good health. The sequencing here drew on peripheral blood, taken on day 0 of AZD1222 vaccination. The sequence is built from TRBV29-1 and TRBJ1-5; the D segment could be TRBD1, given 5 matching bases. DNA sequence: TGCAGCGTAGACCCAGGGTCGGGTCAGCCCCAGCATTTT. This sequence encodes CSVDPGSGQPQHF.